This T cell receptor (gamma chain) is from a study of Vδ1+ human thymocytes. V was clipped by 9 bases and J by 3 bases; unmatched bases: 5. The CDR3 runs to 11 residues. Germline CDR1 VTNTFY, CDR2 YDVSTARD (reference sequence). Regarding the study as a whole: Unlike peripheral blood Vdelta1+ controls, thymic delta-chain sequences included 20% to 25% Vdelta2 and few Vdelta3. The authors advised highly purified populations and single-cell validation. In the thymus, TRG and TRD repertoires looked highly polyclonal with Gaussian CDR3 lengths.

Vdelta1+ thymocyte sorts reached between 98% and 99.6% purity. In this sample, this clone turned up a few times. Its antigen is as yet unknown. The template was reverse-transcribed extracted RNA. Pooled V-gene forward primers with one constant-region reverse primer generated the CDR3 amplicons by multiplex PCR. TCRdb re-called clones from the multiplex PCR reads via CATT. The sample consists of some 22,000 gamma-chain clones, about an eighth of them appearing once. The chain joins TRGV3 to TRGJ1 or TRGJ2. Sequencing input: Vdelta1+ gamma-delta thymocytes from the thymus. Documented subset: FACS-sorted CD3+ TCRalphabeta- TCRVdelta1+ TCRVdelta2- thymocytes. This clonotype originated in a child in the first two years of life who had congenital heart surgery. Here the CDR3 reads CATPLYYKKLF. For the CDR3, the DNA is TGTGCCACCCCACTTTATTATAAGAAACTCTTT.